This TCR beta chain came from a study of control samples from healthy donors and cancer patients. The CDR3 totals 14 residues. Germline V gene lookup returns CDR1 MNHEY and CDR2 SMNVEV (reference sequence). J was trimmed by 0 bases and V by 5 bases; bases with no gene match: 4. Profiling relied on immunoSEQ multiplex PCR, and the TCRdb table lists in-frame clones only, not all of them. The data contain about 98,000 clones, 79% of them singletons. What was sequenced was blood. The rearrangement links TRBV27 to TRBJ2-7; 7 bases align to TRBD1. The TCR originated in a woman aged 25 to 39 in good health. The CDR3 DNA reads as TGTGCCAGCAGTCCATGGACAGGCTCCTACGAGCAGTACTTC. It encodes CASSPWTGSYEQYF.